These T cell receptor beta chains were read from a single sample in a study of blood T cell repertoires in COVID-19. The protocol was immunoSEQ multiplex PCR, while the TCRdb copy is restricted to in-frame clones and leaves out a portion. The sample lists approximately 220,000 clones, approximately 86% occurring once. The sequencing input was PBMCs or T cells enriched from blood (not recorded which). The receptors derive from a woman between 40 and 50 years old with acute COVID-19. Both conserved end residues are part of each CDR3.

j_call,v_call,cdr3_aa
TRBJ2-5,TRBV9,CASSVDGGSIVSETQYF
TRBJ2-7,TRBV18,CASSPAGQGAYEQYF
TRBJ2-7,TRBV7-2,CASSLDWTASYEQYF
TRBJ2-6,TRBV19,CASTMLGRVGPGANVLTF
TRBJ1-1,TRBV7-3,CASSPTGMGTEAFF
TRBJ2-3,TRBV2,CASSEAIWSGRGDTQYF
TRBJ1-5,TRBV9,CASSVGAGNQPQHF
TRBJ2-1,TRBV7-9,CASSSYTPSGNEQFF
TRBJ1-5,TRBV19,CASSIIQGARSVQPQHF
TRBJ1-2,TRBV9,CASSVVSTGGYGYTF
TRBJ1-3,TRBV10-2,CASSDIPGQRGNTIYF
TRBJ2-2,TRBV12-5,CASGLVGQANTGELFF
TRBJ2-1,TRBV6-5,CASIREFSYNEQFF
TRBJ2-3,TRBV19,CASSILAGRWDTQYF
TRBJ1-6,TRBV7-3,CASSFGQDNSPLHF
TRBJ2-3,TRBV28,CASRPAGVVSTDTQYF
TRBJ2-7,TRBV28,CASSNTGSSYEQYF
TRBJ2-6,TRBV14,CASSLTSVNVLTF
TRBJ1-4,TRBV15,CATSDSRGGREKLFF
TRBJ1-6,TRBV28,CASSTLAPPYSPRNSPLHF
TRBJ1-1,TRBV7-2,CASSSYGEAFF
TRBJ2-1,TRBV2,CASSQGTPRIHEQFF
TRBJ2-1,TRBV4-1,CASSQDQMDWYNEQFF
TRBJ2-2,TRBV7-9,CASSSAFVFGEGTGELFF
TRBJ1-2,TRBV5-8,CASSGDRGRRDGYTF
TRBJ2-1,TRBV28,CASSFFVGEQFF
TRBJ1-6,TRBV11-2,CASSYRTGGSPLHF
TRBJ2-5,TRBV9,CASSVDQGWIETQYF
TRBJ1-1,TRBV9,CASSVSVGNTEAFF
TRBJ2-3,TRBV28,CASSIRTVSTDTQYF
TRBJ1-5,TRBV19,CASSIEVYSNQPQHF
TRBJ2-5,TRBV2,CATGLPLRQWGEETQYF
TRBJ1-2,TRBV28,CASSQTTPPGYTF
TRBJ2-5,TRBV11-2,CASSLDLFTAKDTQYF
TRBJ1-1,TRBV10-3,CAISAGTGRGLSTEAFF
TRBJ2-1,TRBV9,CASSAPLAGVNNEQFF
TRBJ2-2,TRBV28,CASSYPSGRPRGAGELFF
TRBJ2-5,TRBV7-2,CASSLPGREETQYF
TRBJ2-7,TRBV19,CASSIGGLRESYEQYF
TRBJ2-1,TRBV27,CASSLRGLPSGNEQFF
TRBJ2-1,TRBV6-5,CASRGSGRRFNEQFF
TRBJ2-3,TRBV7-3,CASSLSGVFTDTQYF
TRBJ2-1,TRBV5-1,CASSLTRTSGYNEQFF
TRBJ1-2,TRBV5-1,CASSAGQGYGYTF
TRBJ2-1,TRBV7-2,CASSPGASGYNEQFF
TRBJ1-5,TRBV6-1,CASSPVRSRQPQHF
TRBJ1-5,TRBV30,CAWSGYMGGQPQHF
TRBJ2-7,TRBV27,CASSFRREGSYEQYF
TRBJ2-5,TRBV5-1,CASSGALGETQYF
TRBJ1-1,TRBV4-1,CASSQPLQVDEAFF
TRBJ2-1,TRBV29-1,CSIRTGGNEQFF